These 23 T cell receptor beta chains originate from one sample sequenced in a study of blood T cell repertoires in COVID-19. TCRdb's table, derived via immunoSEQ multiplex PCR, lists solely in-frame clones and lacks some. The sample holds about 75,000 clones, 74% seen once. Sample: peripheral blood. The source is a human donor with acute or convalescent COVID-19. The donor label of this sample is uncertain.

The chain recombines TRBV11-3 with TRBJ2-2; 9 bases line up with TRBD1. The V gene's germline CDR1 is SGHNT and CDR2 YENEEA. The CDR3 has 14 residues. Unmatched junction bases numbered 4, after V lost 3 bases and J lost 8 bases. This CDR3 reads CASSFRQGGGELFF. The CDR3 DNA sequence: TGTGCCAGCAGCTTTCGACAGGGGGGTGGGGAGCTGTTTTTT.

This clone was observed once. The chain has TRBV7-2 and TRBJ2-1; D is undetermined. Trimming stripped 5 bases from V and 7 bases from J, with 18 bases between. CDR1 SGHTA and CDR2 FQGNSA come from the germline V gene. The CDR3 is 15 amino acids. CDR3 nucleotides: TGTGCCAGCAGCCCAACCCGCCTAGATGGGAATGAGCAGTTCTTC. Translated: CASSPTRLDGNEQFF.

The genes are TRBV6-2 or TRBV6-3 and TRBJ2-5; 9 bases line up with TRBD2. Per germline, CDR1 MNHEY and CDR2 SVGEGT. The length of the CDR3 is 14 residues. J gave up 5 bases and V 6 bases, and 7 bases lay outside the gene matches. The CDR3 is CASSSTAGGETQYF. DNA of the CDR3: TGTGCCAGCAGCTCTACGGCGGGAGGGGAGACCCAGTACTTC.

CDR3 region: CASLNGRVSNEQFF. The CDR3 bases are TGTGCCAGCCTTAACGGGAGGGTATCCAATGAGCAGTTCTTC. The chain combines TRBV2 with TRBJ2-1; 8 positions agree with TRBD2. V dropped 8 bases and J dropped 6; count of bases not matched to a gene: 9. The CDR3 is 14 amino acids. Germline V gene data show CDR1 as SNHLY and CDR2 as FYNNEI.

CDR3 loop: CASSLEGVITETQYF. As DNA, the CDR3 is TGTGCCAGCAGCTTGGAAGGGGTAATTACAGAGACCCAGTACTTC. V gene TRBV5-5 combines with J gene TRBJ2-5, with a tentative D call TRBD1 (5 bases). V was cut by 0 bases and J by 4 bases, with 13 bases left in between. Germline V gene lookup returns CDR1 SGHKS and CDR2 YYEKEE (reference sequence). The CDR3 contains 15 residues.

This clone was seen once. This chain connects TRBV28 to TRBJ2-3, with TRBD1 matching 12 bases. The CDR3 spans 15 residues. V lost 6 bases to trimming and J lost 6 bases; unmatched junction nucleotides: 7. Germline V lookup: CDR1 MDHEN, CDR2 SYDVKM. The CDR3 region is CASSGSGQGADTQYF. The CDR3 DNA sequence: TGTGCCAGCAGCGGTTCGGGACAGGGGGCCGATACGCAGTATTTT.

V usage is TRBV6-2 or TRBV6-3 and J usage is TRBJ1-2; 9 bases are shared with TRBD1. The germline CDR1 and CDR2 sequences are MNHEY and SVGEGT. After removal of 5 bases from V and 0 bases from J, the junction contained 4 bases not matched to a gene. CDR3 length: 15 amino acids. CDR3 nucleotides: TGTGCCAGCAGTAACGGACAGGGGACTAACTATGGCTACACCTTC. It specifies CASSNGQGTNYGYTF.

The genes are TRBV2 and TRBJ1-5; D not certain. The CDR3 extends over 12 amino acids. Germline V gene data show CDR1 as SNHLY and CDR2 as FYNNEI. Trimming took off 7 bases at V and 5 bases at J, with 9 bases between the two ends. CDR3 in DNA: TGTGCCAGCACCCGAGAGGATCAGCCCCAGCATTTT. This encodes CASTREDQPQHF.

V is TRBV5-6 and J is TRBJ1-3; D perhaps matches TRBD1 (6 bases). In germline, CDR1 is SGHDT, CDR2 YYEEEE. The V and J ends lost 4 bases and 1 base respectively, with 12 bases between them. This CDR3 comprises 15 residues. CDR3 loop: CASSPTQGSGNTIYF. CDR3 in DNA: TGTGCCAGCAGCCCTACACAGGGTTCTGGAAACACCATATATTTT.

The CDR3 region is CASSQYILTSGDNEQFF. The CDR3 nucleotides are TGTGCCAGCAGCCAATATATTCTGACTAGCGGGGACAATGAGCAGTTCTTC. The chain couples TRBV3-1 (or the pseudogene TRBV3-2) to TRBJ2-1; TRBD2 matches at 11 bases. V lost 2 bases to trimming and J lost 5 bases; unmatched junction nucleotides: 8. The CDR3 sequence is 17 residues long. CDR1 LGHDT and CDR2 YNNKEL come from the germline V gene (reference sequence).

The chain recombines TRBV10-3 with TRBJ1-5; 10 bases agree with TRBD1. This CDR3 is built from 18 residues. Germline CDR1 reads ENHRY; CDR2 reads SYGVKD. The V gene end was trimmed by 11 bases and the J gene end by 2 bases; junction bases not matched to a gene: 18. DNA of the CDR3: TGTGCCCCGTACCGGGACCGGGACAGGGGACCTTGCAATCAGCCCCAGCATTTT. It is translated as CAPYRDRDRGPCNQPQHF.

The CDR3 region is CASSFSSVDEQFF. In DNA form, the CDR3 reads TGTGCCAGCAGCTTTTCCAGCGTTGATGAGCAGTTCTTC. The rearrangement uses TRBV7-2 and TRBJ2-1, with unresolved D. Germline V gene lookup returns CDR1 SGHTA and CDR2 FQGNSA. The germline V and J ends were trimmed by 3 bases and 8 bases, with 11 bases remaining between them. The CDR3 runs 13 residues. Based on the CDR3 plus reference TRBV7-2 and TRBJ2-1, the full variable domain is GAGVSQSPSNKVTEKGKDVELRCDPISGHTALYWYRQSLGQGLEFLIYFQGNSAPDKSGLPSDRFSAERTGGSVSTLTIQRTQQEDSAVYLCASSFSSVDEQFFGPGTRLTVL.

This clone came up a few times. The gene calls are TRBV5-1 and TRBJ2-7; 7 positions match TRBD2. This CDR3 is built from 14 residues. Trimming cost V 4 bases and J 2 bases; bases outside gene matches: 6. CDR1 is SGHRS, CDR2 YFSETQ, per germline. In nucleotides, the CDR3 is TGCGCCAGCAGCGTCGGGAGGCCCCCCTACGAGCAGTACTTC. Translation gives CASSVGRPPYEQYF.

The V gene is TRBV28, the J gene TRBJ1-4; TRBD1 agrees at 8 bases. There are 15 residues in the CDR3. Trimming took 3 bases from V and 7 from J; bases not matched to a gene: 7. The germline V gene encodes CDR1 MDHEN and CDR2 SYDVKM. The CDR3 coding sequence is TGTGCCAGCAGTTTTGGACAGGGCGGTGGTGAAAAACTGTTTTTT. It codes for CASSFGQGGGEKLFF.

This chain joins TRBV9 and TRBJ2-2, with no clear D. The CDR3 spans 16 residues. CDR1 is SGDLS and CDR2 is YYNGEE in the germline V gene. The V end was cut by 1 base, the J end by 2 bases, with 12 bases between. As DNA, the CDR3 is TGTGCCAGCAGCGTACCCATCGAGCATAACACCGGGGAGCTGTTTTTT. Translation: CASSVPIEHNTGELFF.

This clone appeared a few times. This chain links TRBV7-2 with TRBJ2-7; TRBD1 matches at 7 bases. There are 15 residues in the CDR3. The V gene's germline CDR1 is SGHTA and CDR2 FQGNSA. Germline trimming cut 5 bases from V and 2 bases from J; bases unmatched to any gene: 9. In DNA, the CDR3 is TGTGCCAGCAGCGTTAATCCGGGACAGACCTACGAGCAGTACTTC. This sequence encodes CASSVNPGQTYEQYF. The variable domain in full, with the rest retrieved from reference TRBV7-2 and TRBJ2-7, is GAGVSQSPSNKVTEKGKDVELRCDPISGHTALYWYRQSLGQGLEFLIYFQGNSAPDKSGLPSDRFSAERTGGSVSTLTIQRTQQEDSAVYLCASSVNPGQTYEQYFGPGTRLTVT.

The chain has TRBV21-1 and TRBJ2-1; the table's D call, TRBD1, has no DNA check behind it. TRBV21-1 is a pseudogene. The CDR3 is 15 amino acids. In DNA form, the CDR3 reads TGTGCCAGCAGCAATATGGACAGGGGGCGGAATGAGCAGTTCTTC. This gives the protein CASSNMDRGRNEQFF.

V usage is TRBV5-6 and J usage is TRBJ2-1; weak D call: TRBD2 (6 bases). Trimming left V 4 bases short and J 1 base short, with 15 bases between. CDR1 SGHDT and CDR2 YYEEEE come from the germline V gene. The CDR3 totals 16 residues. The CDR3 DNA reads TGTGCCAGCAGCAAGGTCGCGGGACTTTCCTACAATGAGCAGTTCTTC. Translating it yields CASSKVAGLSYNEQFF.

The chain has TRBV11-3 and TRBJ2-1; a possible D gene is TRBD2 (6 bases). The CDR3 spans 16 residues. Trimming removed 5 bases at V and 0 bases at J, with 14 bases between. Germline lookup yields CDR1 SGHNT and CDR2 YENEEA. The CDR3 bases are TGTGCCAGCAGCCGCGGGACGGTTAGCTCCTACAATGAGCAGTTCTTC. Residues: CASSRGTVSSYNEQFF.

Points on this clone: The same CDR3 arises from other DNA sequences in this sample as well. The chain combines TRBV12-3 or TRBV12-4 with TRBJ1-2, with D tentatively TRBD1 (6 bases). The CDR3 length is 13 residues. With 3 bases removed from V and 4 bases from J, the gap between germline ends came to 9 bases. CDR3 amino acids: CASSLRGTYGYTF. In DNA, the CDR3 is TGTGCCAGCAGTTTGAGGGGGACCTATGGCTACACCTTC.

The chain links TRBV9 to TRBJ2-5; TRBD2 matches 10 bases. The CDR3 runs 16 residues. Germline V gene sequence: CDR1 SGDLS, CDR2 YYNGEE. V dropped 0 bases and J dropped 5; count of bases not matched to a gene: 7. The CDR3, as DNA: TGTGCCAGCAGCGTAGAACTAGCGGGACCACGGGAGACCCAGTACTTC. Protein product: CASSVELAGPRETQYF.

This rearrangement joins TRBV7-6 to TRBJ2-1; tentatively, D is TRBD2 (7 bases). Germline V lookup: CDR1 SGHVS, CDR2 FNYEAQ. The CDR3 extends over 16 amino acids. The ends were cut back, 2 bases at V and 6 bases at J, with 17 bases in the middle. CDR3: CASSLWGAGVRNEQFF. The CDR3 DNA reads as TGTGCCAGCAGCTTATGGGGGGCGGGAGTACGCAATGAGCAGTTCTTC. The whole variable domain, remainder taken from reference TRBV7-6 and TRBJ2-1, is GAGVSQSPRYKVTKRGQDVALRCDPISGHVSLYWYRQALGQGPEFLTYFNYEAQQDKSGLPNDRFSAERPEGSISTLTIQRTEQRDSAMYRCASSLWGAGVRNEQFFGPGTRLTVL.

The chain combines TRBV19 with TRBJ1-2, with D perhaps TRBD1 (5 bases). The CDR3 contains 15 residues. The germline V and J ends were trimmed by 4 bases and 6 bases, with 18 bases remaining between them. Germline lookup yields CDR1 LNHDA and CDR2 SQIVND (reference sequence). The CDR3 DNA follows: TGTGCCAGTAGTACGCCCCGGCGGGGGAGAAATGGCTACACCTTC. The encoded protein is CASSTPRRGRNGYTF. The full variable domain, completed using reference TRBV19 and TRBJ1-2, is DGGITQSPKYLFRKEGQNVTLSCEQNLNHDAMYWYRQDPGQGLRLIYYSQIVNDFQKGDIAEGYSVSREKKESFPLTVTSAQKNPTAFYLCASSTPRRGRNGYTFGSGTRLTVV.